These 6 T cell receptor beta chains share one sample of origin, sequenced in a study of blood T cells in healthy people across ages. PCR was performed a second time for roughly 7 to 12 cycles using a sample-barcoded 5' primer and a J-beta primer mix. MiXCR, applied by TCRdb to the 5' RACE reads, yields one record per CDR3 protein. Among about 1.4 million distinct CDR3 sequences, approximately 60% were seen once, and the ten largest hold over 6.5%. Input material: blood. The receptors originated from a young man in good health.

The chain links TRBV7-9 to TRBJ2-1; 7 bases line up with TRBD2. The CDR3 totals 15 residues. With 6 bases clipped from V and 8 bases from J, the junction kept 13 bases outside the gene matches. Germline V gene lookup returns CDR1 SEHNR and CDR2 FQNEAQ (reference sequence). CDR3 residues: CASRQRLARSYEQFF. CDR3 DNA: TGTGCCAGCAGGCAAAGACTAGCTCGAAGCTATGAGCAGTTCTTC.

The chain is built from TRBV4-1 and TRBJ2-5; TRBD2 matches at 15 bases. The CDR3 consists of 18 residues. Germline values: CDR1 MGHRA, CDR2 YSYEKL. J gave up 1 base and V 1 base, and 4 bases lay outside the gene matches. CDR3 amino acids: CASSQGGTSGGLQETQYF. In DNA, the CDR3 is TGCGCCAGCAGCCAAGGGGGGACTAGCGGGGGGCTCCAAGAGACCCAGTACTTC.

The CDR3 protein is CSAVGTTYNEQFF. The DNA of the CDR3 is TGCAGTGCTGTCGGGACTACCTACAATGAGCAGTTCTTC. This chain links TRBV20-1 with TRBJ2-1; TRBD2 matches at 7 bases. The CDR3 consists of 13 residues. CDR1 is DFQATT and CDR2 is SNEGSKA in the germline V gene (reference sequence). The trim removed 5 bases at V and 2 bases at J, leaving 3 bases unmatched.

The chain joins TRBV6-5 to TRBJ2-7; unclear D gene. Germline values: CDR1 MNHEY, CDR2 SVGAGI. CDR3 length: 14 residues. Trimming left V 0 bases short and J 3 bases short, with 9 bases between. The CDR3 spells CASSYSVELYEQYF. CDR3 in DNA: TGTGCCAGCAGTTACTCTGTCGAACTCTACGAGCAGTACTTC.

The genes are TRBV5-1 and TRBJ2-5; TRBD2 matches 11 bases. The CDR3 covers 16 residues. CDR1 and CDR2 (germline): SGHRS, YFSETQ. V shed 2 bases, J shed 6 bases, and the junction held 9 bases outside the gene matches. The DNA for the CDR3 is TGCGCCAGCAGCTTTACTAGCGGGGGCGGATTAAAGACCCAGTACTTC. As protein: CASSFTSGGGLKTQYF.

V usage is TRBV4-1 and J usage is TRBJ1-1; D is unresolved. Germline V gives CDR1 MGHRA, CDR2 YSYEKL. CDR3 size: 13 residues. The V and J ends lost 0 bases and 10 bases respectively, with 12 bases between them. CDR3 sequence: CASSQDEVSGAFF. Written as DNA, the CDR3 is TGCGCCAGCAGCCAAGACGAGGTTAGCGGAGCTTTCTTT.